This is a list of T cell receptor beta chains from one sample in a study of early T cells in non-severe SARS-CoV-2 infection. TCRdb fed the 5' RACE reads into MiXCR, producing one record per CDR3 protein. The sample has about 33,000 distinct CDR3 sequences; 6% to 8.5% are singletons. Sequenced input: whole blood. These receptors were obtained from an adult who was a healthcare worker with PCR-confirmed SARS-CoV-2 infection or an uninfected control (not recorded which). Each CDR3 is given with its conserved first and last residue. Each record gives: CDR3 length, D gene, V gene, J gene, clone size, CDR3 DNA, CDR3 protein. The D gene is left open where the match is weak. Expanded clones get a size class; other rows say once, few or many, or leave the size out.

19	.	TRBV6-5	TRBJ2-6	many	TGTGCCAGCAGTTATTTCGCCCCGGAAGCAGGCTCTGGGGCCAACGTCCTGACTTTC	CASSYFAPEAGSGANVLTF
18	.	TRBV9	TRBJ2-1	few	TGTGCCAGCAGCGTAGGACCGAGAGAGCTGAGCTCCTACAATGAGCAGTTCTTC	CASSVGPRELSSYNEQFF
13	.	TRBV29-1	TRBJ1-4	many	TGCAGCGTTTTTCCAGAGGGAGGCGAAAAACTGTTTTTT	CSVFPEGGEKLFF
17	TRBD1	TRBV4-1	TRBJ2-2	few	TGCGCCAGCAGCCCGGGACAGGGGGCCGCGAACACCGGGGAGCTGTTTTTT	CASSPGQGAANTGELFF
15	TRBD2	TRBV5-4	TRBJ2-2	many	TGTGCCGGGGGGCTAGCGGGATCTGGAACCGGGGAGCTGTTTTTT	CAGGLAGSGTGELFF
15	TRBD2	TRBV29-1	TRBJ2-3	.	TGCAGCGTTGAATCCAGTCCGGGACTAACAGATACGCAGTATTTT	CSVESSPGLTDTQYF
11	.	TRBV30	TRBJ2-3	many	TGTGCCTGGGTGGAGCAGGATACGCAGTATTTT	CAWVEQDTQYF
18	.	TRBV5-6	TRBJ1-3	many	TGTGCCAGCAGCTTGGCTCAGGGAGGTCTTCTAACTGGAAACACCATATATTTT	CASSLAQGGLLTGNTIYF
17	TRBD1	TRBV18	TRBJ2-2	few	TGTGCCAGCTCACCCCTTAGACAGGGGGCCCGACCCGGGGAGCTGTTTTTT	CASSPLRQGARPGELFF
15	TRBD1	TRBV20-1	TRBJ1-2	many	TGCAGTGCTAGAGATGGGAGGGGGCGCAACTATGGCTACACCTTC	CSARDGRGRNYGYTF
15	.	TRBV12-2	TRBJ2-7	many	TGTGCAAGTCGCTCTGGCGGGACACCTTCCTACGAGCAGTACTTC	CASRSGGTPSYEQYF
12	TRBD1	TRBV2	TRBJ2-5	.	TGTGCCAGCATGCAGGGGGACAAGACCCAGTACTTC	CASMQGDKTQYF
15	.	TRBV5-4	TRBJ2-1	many	TGTGCCAGACCCTTCGACTGGACCGATTTCAATGAGCAGTTCTTC	CARPFDWTDFNEQFF
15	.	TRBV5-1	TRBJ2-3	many	TGCGCCAGCAGCTCCGGGATAACTAGCACAGATACGCAGTATTTT	CASSSGITSTDTQYF
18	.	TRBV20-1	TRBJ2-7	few	TGCAGTGCTAGAGATAGTACTAGCTTCGCATCGATATGGGGTGAGCAGTACTTC	CSARDSTSFASIWGEQYF
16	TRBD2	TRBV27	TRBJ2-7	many	TGTGCCAGCAGTTCCATACAGCGGGAGCAGTCCTACGAGCAGTACTTC	CASSSIQREQSYEQYF
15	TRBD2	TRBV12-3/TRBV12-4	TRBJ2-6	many	TGTGCCAGCAGGCCCGGGGGGACTGGGGCCAACGTCCTGACTTTC	CASRPGGTGANVLTF
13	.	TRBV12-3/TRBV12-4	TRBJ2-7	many	TGTGCCAGCACCGGGACTGGGACCTACGGGCAGTACTTC	CASTGTGTYGQYF
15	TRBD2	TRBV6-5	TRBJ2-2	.	TGTGCCAGCAGACCCGGGACTAGTGATACCGGGGAGCTGTTTTTT	CASRPGTSDTGELFF
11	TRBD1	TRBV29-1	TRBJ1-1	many	TGCAGCGTAAGGACAGGGCATCAAGCTTTCTTT	CSVRTGHQAFF
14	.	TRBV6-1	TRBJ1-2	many	TGTGCCAGCAAGAGGACGGACACTAACTATGGCTACACCTTC	CASKRTDTNYGYTF
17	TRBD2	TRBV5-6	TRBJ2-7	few	TGTGCCAGCAGCTTGAGGACTAGCGGGTCCTTCTTCTACGAGCAGTACTTC	CASSLRTSGSFFYEQYF
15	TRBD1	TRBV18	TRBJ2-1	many	TGTGCCAGCTCGCACCAGGGGGCTCTATACAATGAGCAGTTCTTC	CASSHQGALYNEQFF
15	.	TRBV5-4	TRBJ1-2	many	TGTGCCAGCAGCCTCCAATTGGCAGGGAGAGTTGGCTACACCTTC	CASSLQLAGRVGYTF
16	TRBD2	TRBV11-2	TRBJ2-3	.	TGTGCCAGCAGCACCCTCTTAGCGGGAGTGGCAGATACGCAGTATTTT	CASSTLLAGVADTQYF
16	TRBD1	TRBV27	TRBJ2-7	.	TGTGCCAGCAGTATCAATGAGGGGACAGACCGCTACGAGCAGTACTTC	CASSINEGTDRYEQYF